Below, 14 T cell receptor beta chains from the same sample are listed, as sequenced in a study of CD8+ T cells in alopecia areata. RNA extraction was followed by reverse transcription into cDNA, which acted as the sequencing template. Only in-frame clones appear in the TCRdb table, and some are missing; sequencing was by immunoSEQ multiplex PCR. This sample has a few hundred thousand clones; roughly two thirds occur once, and the top ten carry around 1.2%. Specimen: CD4+ T cells sorted from blood, collected at week 0. The source of these receptors is a human donor with alopecia areata.

V and J are TRBV9 and TRBJ1-6; TRBD1 agrees at 9 bases. V shed 8 bases and J 9 bases; nucleotides not matched to a gene: 9. The germline gives CDR1 SGDLS, CDR2 YYNGEE. The CDR3 totals 14 residues. In nucleotides, the CDR3 is TGTGCCAGTAGGCCCGGGACAGGGACTTCACCCCTCCACTTT. This gives the protein CASRPGTGTSPLHF.

The J gene is TRBJ1-5, the V gene TRBV6-6; D is uncertain. CDR3 length: 14 amino acids. V was trimmed by 0 bases and J by 4 bases, leaving 7 bases between them. CDR1 and CDR2 (germline): MNHNY, SVGAGI (reference sequence). The CDR3 DNA follows: TGTGCCAGCAGTTACTCAGAAGAAAATCAGCCCCAGCATTTT. It codes for CASSYSEENQPQHF.

This rearrangement joins TRBV12-5 to TRBJ2-7; D gene ambiguous. Germline CDR1 is LGHNT and CDR2 is FRNRAP. V was pared by 1 base and J by 0 bases, with 4 bases between. There are 13 residues in the CDR3. The CDR3 reads CASGLDSSYEQYF. The CDR3 DNA reads TGTGCTAGTGGTTTGGACAGCTCCTACGAGCAGTACTTC.

The chain has TRBV25-1 and TRBJ2-6; no reliable D call. The CDR3 totals 12 residues. The V and J ends lost 8 bases and 4 bases respectively, with 6 bases between them. CDR1 and CDR2 (germline): MGHDK, SYGVNS. The CDR3 here is CASDAGANVLTF. DNA for the CDR3: TGTGCCAGCGACGCGGGGGCCAACGTCCTGACTTTC.

The genes are TRBV6-5 and TRBJ2-7, with 8 bases that match TRBD2. CDR3 length: 12 residues. Germline trimming cut 7 bases from V and 5 bases from J; bases unmatched to any gene: 4. CDR1 is MNHEY, CDR2 SVGAGI, per germline. DNA of the CDR3: TGTGCCAGCACAGCGGGGGATAACGAGCAGTACTTC. It encodes CASTAGDNEQYF.

The CDR3 DNA follows: TGTGCCAGCAGCTTTGAGACTGCGGTCGGGTACAATGAGCAGTTCTTC. Translated: CASSFETAVGYNEQFF. The chain carries TRBV13 and TRBJ2-1; D gene ambiguous. The germline V gene encodes CDR1 PRHDT and CDR2 FYEKMQ (reference sequence). The ends were cut back, 3 bases at V and 4 bases at J, with 16 bases in the middle. The CDR3 has 16 amino acids.

This chain connects TRBV15 to TRBJ2-5; no clear D. The V gene lost 0 bases and the J gene lost 2 bases, with 4 bases spanning the gap. CDR3 length equals 13 residues. The germline gives CDR1 LNHNV, CDR2 YYDKDF (reference sequence). CDR3 protein: CATSRDWQETQYF. CDR3 nucleotides: TGTGCCACCAGCAGAGATTGGCAAGAGACCCAGTACTTC.

V gene TRBV7-9 combines with J gene TRBJ1-2; D uncertain. The CDR3 runs to 15 residues. CDR1 and CDR2 from the germline V gene are SEHNR and FQNEAQ (reference sequence). V dropped 3 bases and J dropped 4 bases, with 15 bases sitting between them. CDR3 protein: CASSLGEGIRYGYTF. For the CDR3, the DNA is TGTGCCAGCAGCTTGGGTGAGGGTATCCGCTATGGCTACACCTTC.

The DNA for the CDR3 is TGTGCCAGCAGCGTACAGGGGGAAGAGACCCAGTACTTC. The encoded protein is CASSVQGEETQYF. This rearrangement joins TRBV9 to TRBJ2-5; 7 bases are shared with TRBD1. There are 13 residues in the CDR3. J lost 3 bases, V lost 1 base, and 0 bases had no gene match. Germline CDR1 reads SGDLS; CDR2 reads YYNGEE. Complete variable domain (other parts from reference TRBV9 and TRBJ2-5): DSGVTQTPKHLITATGQRVTLRCSPRSGDLSVYWYQQSLDQGLQFLIQYYNGEERAKGNILERFSAQQFPDLHSELNLSSLELGDSALYFCASSVQGEETQYFGPGTRLLVL.

The rearrangement joins TRBV6-5 to TRBJ1-1, with D unclear. The CDR3 consists of 13 residues. Trimming shortened V by 5 bases and J by 4 bases, and 11 bases separated the two germline ends. The germline V gene encodes CDR1 MNHEY and CDR2 SVGAGI. The CDR3 DNA reads as TGTGCCAGCAGTCCCCCCACGGGCACTGAAGCTTTCTTT. Its translation is CASSPPTGTEAFF.

The chain has TRBV29-1 and TRBJ2-3; 7 nucleotides align to TRBD1. Unmatched junction bases numbered 6, after V lost 8 bases and J lost 7 bases. The CDR3 is 11 amino acids. The germline gives CDR1 SQVTM, CDR2 ANQGSEA. The DNA for the CDR3 is TGCAGCCCTATACAGGGGCATACGCAGTATTTT. This gives the protein CSPIQGHTQYF.

This clone was recorded once. The chain couples TRBV29-1 to TRBJ2-1, with D unresolved. Germline V gene sequence: CDR1 SQVTM, CDR2 ANQGSEA. This CDR3 is 12 amino acids long. Trimming cost V 6 bases and J 0 bases, with 6 bases left between them. CDR3 loop: CSVHRSYNEQFF. The CDR3 DNA reads TGCAGCGTACATCGCTCCTACAATGAGCAGTTCTTC.

The chain couples TRBV9 to TRBJ2-5; D is undetermined. The V end was cut by 2 bases, the J end by 4 bases, with 9 bases between. The CDR3 totals 13 residues. Germline-derived CDR1 and CDR2 are SGDLS and YYNGEE. CDR3 bases: TGTGCCAGCAGCGTGGGTCTTGTAGAGACCCAGTACTTC. This translates into CASSVGLVETQYF.

CDR3 DNA: TGTGCCAGCAGCTTTGACAGGGCCTACGAGCAGTACTTC. This codes for CASSFDRAYEQYF. The V gene is TRBV7-2, the J gene TRBJ2-7, with TRBD1 matching 7 bases. The germline V gene encodes CDR1 SGHTA and CDR2 FQGNSA. Germline trimming cut 3 bases from V and 2 bases from J; bases unmatched to any gene: 1. This CDR3 is built from 13 residues.